This TCR beta chain was found in a study of shared clonotypes between healthy human individuals. This CDR3 contains 14 residues. Germline CDR1 SGHAT, CDR2 FQNNGV. The V and J ends lost 3 bases and 4 bases respectively, with 12 bases between them. Method: immunoSEQ multiplex PCR; TCRdb's copy keeps in-frame clones and lacks some. The sample holds nearly 1 million clones, roughly 72% seen once. This clone was counted a single time. This chain uses TRBV11-2 with TRBJ2-5; D gene uncertain. Material for sequencing was memory CD4+ T cells sorted from blood. Subset meaning: CD45RA-negative fraction. The source is a man aged 18-30 years in good health. The chain's CDR3 is CASSFGAPPETQYF. CDR3 coding DNA: TGTGCCAGCAGCTTTGGTGCGCCGCCAGAGACCCAGTACTTC.